This T cell receptor (beta chain) was documented in a study of CD8 T cells in ankylosing spondylitis. TCRdb independently ran MiXCR on the 5' RACE reads; one entry per CDR3 protein. The data contain about 360,000 distinct CDR3 sequences, roughly 22% of them singletons. The CDR3 sequence is 13 residues long. Germline V gene data show CDR1 as SGHRS and CDR2 as YFSETQ. Trimming pared 4 bases from V and 3 bases from J, leaving 10 bases between. The J gene is TRBJ2-5, the V gene TRBV5-1; possibly TRBD1 for D (5 bases). The sequence came from a male donor with ankylosing spondylitis or in good health (not recorded which). The sample consisted of blood, either unsorted or a sorted T cell fraction (not recorded which). The CDR3 sequence is CASSTLTEETQYF. CDR3 coding DNA: TGCGCCAGCAGCACCCTGACAGAAGAGACCCAGTACTTC.